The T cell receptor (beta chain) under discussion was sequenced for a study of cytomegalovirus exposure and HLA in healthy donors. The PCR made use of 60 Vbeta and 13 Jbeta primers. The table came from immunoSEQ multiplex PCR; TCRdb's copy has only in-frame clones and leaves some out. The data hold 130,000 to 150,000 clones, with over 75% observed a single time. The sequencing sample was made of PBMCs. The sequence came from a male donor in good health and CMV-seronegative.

In nucleotides, the CDR3 is TGTGCCAGCAGGACGGGGACATTGGGTAATGAAAAACTGTTTTTT. This sequence encodes CASRTGTLGNEKLFF. V usage is TRBV6-1 and J usage is TRBJ1-4, with a weak D call TRBD1 (6 bases). The germline V gene has CDR1 MNHNS and CDR2 SASEGT. The CDR3 is 15 amino acids. The V end was cut by 6 bases, the J end by 4 bases, with 15 bases between.